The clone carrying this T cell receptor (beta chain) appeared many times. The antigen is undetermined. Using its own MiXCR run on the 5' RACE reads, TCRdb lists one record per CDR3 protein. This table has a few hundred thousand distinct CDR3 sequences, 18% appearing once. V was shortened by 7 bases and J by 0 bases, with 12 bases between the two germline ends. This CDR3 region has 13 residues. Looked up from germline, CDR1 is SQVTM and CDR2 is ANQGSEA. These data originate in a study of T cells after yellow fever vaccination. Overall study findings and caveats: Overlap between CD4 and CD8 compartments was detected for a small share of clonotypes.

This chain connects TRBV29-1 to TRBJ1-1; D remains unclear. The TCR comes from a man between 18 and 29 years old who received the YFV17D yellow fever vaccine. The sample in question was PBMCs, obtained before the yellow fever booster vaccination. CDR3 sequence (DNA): TGCAGCGGGTATAAGTTGATGAACACTGAAGCTTTCTTT. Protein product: CSGYKLMNTEAFF.